The entry that follows covers one TCR beta chain sequence. The CDR3 totals 16 residues. J gave up 2 bases and V 0 bases, and 6 bases lay outside the gene matches. Germline CDR1 and CDR2: SGHRS and YFSETQ. The data originate from a study of blood T cell repertoires in COVID-19. TCRdb's table, derived via immunoSEQ multiplex PCR, lists solely in-frame clones and lacks some. The table includes fewer than 250,000 clones, about nine tenths detected once. The clonotype comes from a woman aged 25-40 years with acute COVID-19. The J gene is TRBJ2-3, the V gene TRBV5-1; 7 bases agree with TRBD2. The sequenced sample consisted of PBMCs or T cells enriched from blood (not recorded which). CDR3 DNA: TGCGCCAGCAGCTTGGAGGCTAGCGGCTACACAGATACGCAGTATTTT. It is translated as CASSLEASGYTDTQYF.